This T cell receptor (beta chain) was obtained from a study of neurological immune-mediated disorders. Study-wide results and caveats: None of the CDR3 amino acid sequences in expanded clones turned up in more than one subject, which points to private repertoires in all groups. HTLV-1-associated myelopathy had the most TCR clonal expansion, whereas multiple sclerosis had the least (lower than in healthy controls).

CDR1 is SGHRS and CDR2 is YFSETQ in the germline V gene. The CDR3 has 13 amino acids. Trimming shortened V by 1 base and J by 7 bases, and 11 bases separated the two germline ends. The unsorted libraries originated from 2 million PBMCs that had been stored at -80 C. cDNA was made by 5'RACE with 10-nucleotide random UMIs. TCRdb fed the 5' RACE reads into MiXCR, producing one record per CDR3 protein. The sample yields approximately 77,000 distinct CDR3 sequences, around 9.9% seen once. This clonotype was seen many times. Its specificity is unknown. Specimen: PBMCs. This receptor was taken from a man aged 45-65 years in good health. This chain uses TRBV5-1 with TRBJ1-1; D is unresolved. This CDR3 reads CASSLRPELEAFF. CDR3 DNA sequence: TGCGCCAGCAGCTTGAGGCCAGAGCTTGAAGCTTTCTTT. The full variable domain, with the rest looked up from reference TRBV5-1 and TRBJ1-1, is KAGVTQTPRYLIKTRGQQVTLSCSPISGHRSVSWYQQTPGQGLQFLFEYFSETQRNKGNFPGRFSGRQFSNSRSEMNVSTLELGDSALYLCASSLRPELEAFFGQGTRLTVV.